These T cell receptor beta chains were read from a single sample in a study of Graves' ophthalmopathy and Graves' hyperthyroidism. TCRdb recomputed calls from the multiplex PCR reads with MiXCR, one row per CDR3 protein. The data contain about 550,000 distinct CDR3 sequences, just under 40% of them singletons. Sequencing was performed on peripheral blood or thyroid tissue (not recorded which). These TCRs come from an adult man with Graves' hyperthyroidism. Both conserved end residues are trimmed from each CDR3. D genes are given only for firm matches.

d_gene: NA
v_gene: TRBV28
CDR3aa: ASSLPPGYEQY

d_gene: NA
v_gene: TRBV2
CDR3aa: ASSEAGVEGTF

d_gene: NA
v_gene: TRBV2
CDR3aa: ASSEQSGSTDTQY

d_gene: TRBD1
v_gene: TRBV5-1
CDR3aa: ASSSSRQGLNTEAF

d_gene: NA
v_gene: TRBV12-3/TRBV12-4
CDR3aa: ASGRRSALGETQY

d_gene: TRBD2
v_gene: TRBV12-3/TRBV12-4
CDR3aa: ASSLWASGKQETQY

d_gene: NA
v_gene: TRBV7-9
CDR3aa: ASSLAQGPEKLF

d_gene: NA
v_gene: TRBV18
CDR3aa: ASSLAAWGLNTEAF

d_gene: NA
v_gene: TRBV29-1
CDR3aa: SVATSSGNTIY

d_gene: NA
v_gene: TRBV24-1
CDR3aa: ATSDFGHERQETQY

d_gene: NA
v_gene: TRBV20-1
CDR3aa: SAARSSYEQY

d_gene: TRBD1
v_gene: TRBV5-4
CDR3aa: VSSLGTGEPNEKLF

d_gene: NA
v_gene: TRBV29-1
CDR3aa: SVDWGPEAF

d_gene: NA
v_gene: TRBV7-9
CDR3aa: ASSERAGAGETQY

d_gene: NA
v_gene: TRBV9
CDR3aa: ASSVGRETRRSEQY

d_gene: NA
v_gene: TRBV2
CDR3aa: ASSVARDNSPLH

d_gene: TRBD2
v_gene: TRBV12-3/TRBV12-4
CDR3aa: ASIKEAGLATYNEQY

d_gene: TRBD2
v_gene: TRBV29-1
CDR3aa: SYSGGNQETQY

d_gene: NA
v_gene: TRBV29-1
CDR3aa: RGHGLNTEAF

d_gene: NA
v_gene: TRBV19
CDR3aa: ASTDRRIDEQF

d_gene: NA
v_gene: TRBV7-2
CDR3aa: ASSFLAVNTETF

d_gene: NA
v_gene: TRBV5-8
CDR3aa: ASSSLPSLQGSPLH

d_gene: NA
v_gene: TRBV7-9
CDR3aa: ASSQRGPGGEQY

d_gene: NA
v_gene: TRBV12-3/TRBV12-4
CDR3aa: ASRQGVNEQF

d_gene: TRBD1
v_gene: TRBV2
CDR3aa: ASRMTGVGQPQY

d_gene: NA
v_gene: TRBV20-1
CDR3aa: SAIRAGQPQH

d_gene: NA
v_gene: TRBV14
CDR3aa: ASSQGQGWGHEQY

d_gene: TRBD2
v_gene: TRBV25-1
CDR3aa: ASNGGSYNEQF

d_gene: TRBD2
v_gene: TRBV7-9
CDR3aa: ASSSAGTSGYEQY

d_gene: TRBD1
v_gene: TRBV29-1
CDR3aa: SEPPGQVQETQY

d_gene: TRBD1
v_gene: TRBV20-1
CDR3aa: SARIETGVRETQH

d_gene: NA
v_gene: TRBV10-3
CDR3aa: AGGTLNSPLH

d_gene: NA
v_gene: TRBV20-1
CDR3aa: SADARGQWAYEQY

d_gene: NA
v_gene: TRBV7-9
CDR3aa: ASSLGSGDPYEQY

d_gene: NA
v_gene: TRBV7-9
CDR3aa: ASSLARDNEAF

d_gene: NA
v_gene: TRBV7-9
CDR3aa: ASIPLQGFNYGYT

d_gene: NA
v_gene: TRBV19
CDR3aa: AWSVGSDQPQH

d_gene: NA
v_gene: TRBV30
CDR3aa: AWTPRERIYEQY

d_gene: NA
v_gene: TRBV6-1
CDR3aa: ASSDSLTPGAYGYT

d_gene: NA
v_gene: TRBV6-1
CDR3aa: ASSTGALYEQY

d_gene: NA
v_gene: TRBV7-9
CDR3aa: ASSYAEAF

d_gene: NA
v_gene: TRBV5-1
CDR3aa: ASSFGFPGELF

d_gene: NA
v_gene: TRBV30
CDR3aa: AWSPRTEAF

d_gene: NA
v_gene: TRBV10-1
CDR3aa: ASSASSEWGDNTEAF

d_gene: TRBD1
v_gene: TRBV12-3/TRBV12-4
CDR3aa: ASSFRDRYNEQY

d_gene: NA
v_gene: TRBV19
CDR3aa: ASSAGDSPLH

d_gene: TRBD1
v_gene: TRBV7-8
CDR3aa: ASSLPTGGLGDTQY

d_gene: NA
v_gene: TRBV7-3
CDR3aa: ASSRSGNNEAF

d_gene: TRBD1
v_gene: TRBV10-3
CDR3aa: AIRDRGGETQY

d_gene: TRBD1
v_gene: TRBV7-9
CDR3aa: ASSRRTGHNYGYT

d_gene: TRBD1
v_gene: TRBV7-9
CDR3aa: ASSLGDRGGSPLH

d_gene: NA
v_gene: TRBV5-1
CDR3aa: ASSREGNNSPLH